These T cell receptor beta chains were read from a single sample in a study of blood T cell repertoires in COVID-19. The protocol was immunoSEQ multiplex PCR, while the TCRdb copy is restricted to in-frame clones and leaves out a portion. The table records 200,000 to 250,000 clones, 70% to 85% of them present only once. The sample was PBMCs or T cells enriched from blood (not recorded which). Source of these receptors: a woman aged 60-75 years who had recovered from COVID-19. Both conserved end residues are part of each CDR3.

TRBV5-4,CASSIQGSSAIQYF
TRBV7-3,CASSTNSYNEQFF
TRBV5-4,CASSLGGTSGSYNEQFF
TRBV2,CASSITGTVQNIQYF
TRBV7-8,CASSTPWREETQYF
TRBV6-2/TRBV6-3,CASSSFNSPLHF
TRBV19,CASKGAGRSNEKLFF
TRBV19,CASSIPKGPGTYNYGYTF
TRBV2,CASSVGDRKTQYF
TRBV5-1,CASCRQGEDTEAFF
TRBV7-2,CASSLLTSGGAFLYNEQFF
TRBV7-2,CASSKRSGTGEDTQYF
TRBV7-2,CASSSVSGGELFF
TRBV5-4,CASSYGQGLSNYGYTF
TRBV4-2,CASSPQGQGYEQYF
TRBV2,CASSERGTNPAYNSPLHF
TRBV10-2,CASSESKEAFF
TRBV12-5,CASGLARQGPHTQYF
TRBV5-4,CASSVGGGLGNEKLFF
TRBV10-3,CAISDPPGLAGGLHVEQFF
TRBV29-1,CSGLGEFLNTEAFF
TRBV19,CASSYLADTGELFF
TRBV19,CASSITGASSGNEQFF
TRBV6-1,CASGEGEYSNQPQHF
TRBV11-3,CASSPDSVTEAFF
TRBV6-5,CASSYSEVTSTDTQYF
TRBV6-5,CASSYGTGTYEQYF
TRBV13,CASSIRQGFQETQYF
TRBV4-1,CASSQDRVASRSQIAKNIQYF